A selection of T cell receptor beta chains follows, all from one sample in a study of blood T cell repertoires in COVID-19. Measured with immunoSEQ multiplex PCR; TCRdb has only the in-frame clones, and not every one. The sample gives 200,000 to 250,000 clones, less than 85% of which show up once; roughly 7.8% is in the top ten. The sequenced material came from peripheral blood. These receptors all stem from an elderly woman with COVID-19, enrolled during active disease. Both conserved end residues are part of each CDR3. Each record gives: D gene, J gene, clone size, V gene, CDR3 DNA, CDR3 protein. The D gene is left open where the match is weak. A clone size is listed for some rows: how often the clone was seen (once, few, many), or a class if it is expanded.

NA,TRBJ1-3,few,TRBV2,TGTGCCAGCAGCCCTAACTCTGGAAACACCATATATTTT,CASSPNSGNTIYF
NA,TRBJ1-2,NA,TRBV2,TGTGCCAGCAGAGAAGACAGGACTAACTATGGCTACACCTTC,CASREDRTNYGYTF
NA,TRBJ2-2,NA,TRBV5-6,TGTGCCAGCAGCTTGTCTGCGGGTCGGGTCGGGGAGCTGTTTTTT,CASSLSAGRVGELFF
NA,TRBJ1-2,NA,TRBV6-5,TGTGCCAGCAGTTACTCGATGACATTAACTAACTATGGCTACACCTTC,CASSYSMTLTNYGYTF
NA,TRBJ1-1,NA,TRBV5-6,TGTGCCAGCAGCTTGATGGAGGGATACACTGAAGCTTTCTTT,CASSLMEGYTEAFF
NA,TRBJ2-7,NA,TRBV7-9,TGTGCCAGCAGCTTAAACAGGGCATACGAGCAGTACTTC,CASSLNRAYEQYF
TRBD1,TRBJ2-7,few,TRBV28,TGTGCCAGTGTGACAGGGTCCCCCTCGGAGCAGTACTTC,CASVTGSPSEQYF
TRBD1,TRBJ2-1,NA,TRBV7-9,TGTGCCAGCAGCTTGTCCCAGGGGGCCTGGGAGCAGTTCTTC,CASSLSQGAWEQFF
TRBD1,TRBJ1-6,NA,TRBV4-2,TGTGCCAGCAGCCAAGATGGACCCGTGACAGGGGCCGCACCCCTCCACTTT,CASSQDGPVTGAAPLHF
NA,TRBJ1-1,NA,TRBV27,TGTGCCAGCAGTTTAAACAGGAACACTGAAGCTTTCTTT,CASSLNRNTEAFF
NA,TRBJ1-2,NA,TRBV5-1,TGCGCCAGCAGCCGGCCGGACAACATTTATGGCTACACCTTC,CASSRPDNIYGYTF
NA,TRBJ2-7,NA,TRBV11-2,TGTGCCAGCACTATCTGGCAGGAAAGCTCCTACGAGCAGTACTTC,CASTIWQESSYEQYF
TRBD1,TRBJ2-5,NA,TRBV24-1,TGTGCCACCGCTCTTGGGACAGGGGTCTGGGAGACCCAGTACTTC,CATALGTGVWETQYF
TRBD2,TRBJ2-3,NA,TRBV5-6,TGTGCCAGCAGCTTTGTCGCGGGAGGTACAGATACGCAGTATTTT,CASSFVAGGTDTQYF
NA,TRBJ2-1,NA,TRBV11-2,TGTGCCAGCAGCTTACGAAAACAGGGCAATGAGCAGTTCTTC,CASSLRKQGNEQFF
TRBD2,TRBJ2-3,NA,TRBV10-3,TGTGCCACGAAGAGGGGAGGGAGCACAGATACGCAGTATTTT,CATKRGGSTDTQYF
TRBD2,TRBJ2-5,NA,TRBV28,TGTGCCAGCAAGCGGGGCGCGGGAGAGACCCAGTACTTC,CASKRGAGETQYF
NA,TRBJ1-5,once,TRBV19,TGTGCCAGGTCTGGGCCCCAGCCCCAGCATTTT,CARSGPQPQHF
NA,TRBJ2-1,NA,TRBV2,TGTGCCAGCAGCGCCTACAATGAGCAGTTCTTC,CASSAYNEQFF
NA,TRBJ2-3,NA,TRBV18,TGTGCCAGCTCACCTCCTAACACAGATACGCAGTATTTT,CASSPPNTDTQYF
NA,TRBJ2-1,NA,TRBV5-1,TGCGCCAGCAGCTTGGTCACAGGGCACGGTGAGCAGTTCTTC,CASSLVTGHGEQFF
NA,TRBJ2-1,NA,TRBV6-5,TGTGCCAGCAGTCAGTCCAATGAGCAGTTCTTC,CASSQSNEQFF
NA,TRBJ1-2,NA,TRBV5-5,TGTGCCAGCCGGACGGGGGACTATGGCTACACCTTC,CASRTGDYGYTF
NA,TRBJ1-5,NA,TRBV7-8,TGTGCCAGCAGCTTCGATGGGGCAGTTGGGCCCCAGCATTTT,CASSFDGAVGPQHF